This is a list of T cell receptor beta chains from one sample in a study of cytomegalovirus exposure and HLA in healthy donors. This table comes from immunoSEQ multiplex PCR, and its TCRdb copy is limited to in-frame clones, with some not included. The sample has approximately 140,000 clones, 79% seen once; the top ten hold under 8%. The sample taken for sequencing was PBMCs. The receptors here all came from a man between 45 and 60 years old in good health and CMV-seropositive. The CDR3 runs from the conserved cysteine through the conserved F or W. A D gene is named only where the DNA matches it firmly. A row's size may be missing; if present it is once, few, many or a size class.

>.|.|TRBV7-9|TRBJ1-4
TGTTCCAGCAGCTTAGCAATAGCTGGGGAAAAACTGTTTTTT
CSSSLAIAGEKLFF
>TRBD1|.|TRBV7-9|TRBJ1-1
TGTTCCAGCAGCCCCGTGGGACAGGGGAACACTGAAGCTTTCTTT
CSSSPVGQGNTEAFF
>TRBD1|.|TRBV2|TRBJ1-2
TGTGCCAGCAGTCCCCTGACAGGGGCAGAGGGCTACACCTTC
CASSPLTGAEGYTF
>.|.|TRBV2|TRBJ2-7
TGTGCCAGCAGTGATGGAGGCGGGTCTGCCTACGAGCAGTACTTC
CASSDGGGSAYEQYF
>TRBD1|.|TRBV27|TRBJ2-5
TGTGCCAGCAGACAAGGGGGCAGGGAGACCCAGTACTTC
CASRQGGRETQYF
>TRBD1|.|TRBV6-1|TRBJ2-7
TGTGCCAGCAGTAACCGGGACAGGGGGCTGTACGAGCAGTACTTC
CASSNRDRGLYEQYF
>TRBD1|.|TRBV10-3|TRBJ1-2
TGTGCCATCAGTGCGTTGACAGGGGGCATCAATGGCTACACCTTC
CAISALTGGINGYTF
>.|.|TRBV6-5|TRBJ2-7
TGTGCCAGCCTTAAGACAGGTTCCTACGAGCAGTACTTC
CASLKTGSYEQYF
>TRBD1|.|TRBV30|TRBJ1-3
TGTGCCTGGAAAGACAGGGGATACTCTGGAAACACCATATATTTT
CAWKDRGYSGNTIYF
>TRBD1|few|TRBV7-9|TRBJ1-5
TGTGCCAGCAGCTTCGAGGTGGGGGACAGGAGCAATCAGCCCCAGCATTTT
CASSFEVGDRSNQPQHF
>TRBD1|once|TRBV10-1|TRBJ2-2
TGCGCCAGCAGTGAGTCTGGACAGGGTTACACCGGGGAGCTGTTTTTT
CASSESGQGYTGELFF
>TRBD2|few|TRBV13|TRBJ2-7
TGTGCCAGCAGACTAGCGGGGTACTACGAGCAGTACTTC
CASRLAGYYEQYF
>TRBD2|.|TRBV11-2|TRBJ2-1
TGTGCCAGCAGCTCACTAGCGGGAGCCCACAATGAGCAGTTCTTC
CASSSLAGAHNEQFF
>TRBD1|.|TRBV5-6|TRBJ1-2
TGTGCCAGCAGCCGGACAGGGAGGGACAGGGGGGGCTACACCTTC
CASSRTGRDRGGYTF
>TRBD1|.|TRBV18|TRBJ2-6
TGTGCCAGCTCAGACAGGGGCTCTGGGGCCAACGTCCTGACTTTC
CASSDRGSGANVLTF
>.|.|TRBV7-9|TRBJ1-4
TGTTCCAGCAGCTTTGACTATAATGAAAAACTGTTTTTT
CSSSFDYNEKLFF
>TRBD1|.|TRBV19|TRBJ1-1
TGTGCCAGTAGTACTCCGGGACAGGGGGCTGAAGCTTTCTTT
CASSTPGQGAEAFF
>.|.|TRBV6-1|TRBJ2-2
TGTGCCCTCAGGGTTCCGAACACCGGGGAGCTGTTTTTT
CALRVPNTGELFF
>.|.|TRBV19|TRBJ1-2
TGTGCCAGTAGTATAAGGTCGGACAGCAACTATGGCTACACCTTC
CASSIRSDSNYGYTF
>.|.|TRBV2|TRBJ2-3
TGTGCCAGCAGAGGGTCAGGGGCAGATACGCAGTATTTT
CASRGSGADTQYF
>.|.|TRBV6-5|TRBJ2-5
TGTGCCAGCAGTTTGTCCGGGAGCCGTGATGAGACCCAGTACTTC
CASSLSGSRDETQYF
>TRBD1|.|TRBV5-5|TRBJ2-3
TGTGCCAGCAGACCACAGGGGGCAACTTACACAGATACGCAGTATTTT
CASRPQGATYTDTQYF
>.|.|TRBV28|TRBJ1-2
TGTGCCAGCAGATCGGGTTCTCTCTATGGCTACACCTTC
CASRSGSLYGYTF
>.|.|TRBV30|TRBJ1-4
TGTGCCTGGAGTAGGGGCAGCCTTAATGAAAAACTGTTTTTT
CAWSRGSLNEKLFF
>TRBD1|.|TRBV7-6|TRBJ1-2
TGTGCCAGCAGCTTAGTTCAGGGGGGTCCCTATGGCTACACCTTC
CASSLVQGGPYGYTF
>.|.|TRBV4-2|TRBJ2-2
TGTGCCAGCACCTCAGGAGGGGGAGGGCCCGGGGAGCTGTTTTTT
CASTSGGGGPGELFF
>TRBD1|.|TRBV19|TRBJ1-5
TGTGCCAGTAGTAGGGACAGTCAGAGGAATCAGCCCCAGCATTTT
CASSRDSQRNQPQHF
>TRBD1|.|TRBV5-4|TRBJ1-2
TGTGCCAGCAGCTCCGACAGGGGGCTTGGTGGCTACACCTTC
CASSSDRGLGGYTF
>TRBD1|.|TRBV7-8|TRBJ1-1
TGTGCCAGCAGCGGAGGGACAGCCACGGGGTACACTGAAGCTTTCTTT
CASSGGTATGYTEAFF
>TRBD2|.|TRBV30|TRBJ2-7
TGTGCCTGGAGGGGGACTAGCAGGGGCGAGCAGTACTTC
CAWRGTSRGEQYF
>TRBD2|.|TRBV7-2|TRBJ2-2
TGTGCCAGCAGCTTCACGAGCGGGAGGTCTCCCGGGGAGCTGTTTTTT
CASSFTSGRSPGELFF
>.|few|TRBV9|TRBJ1-5
TGTGCCAGCAGCGTAGCCATCGAGGGACAGCCCCAGCATTTT
CASSVAIEGQPQHF
>TRBD1|once|TRBV5-1|TRBJ2-7
TGCGCCAGCAGCTTGGGTGGGACAGGGACTTACGAGCAGTACTTC
CASSLGGTGTYEQYF
>.|few|TRBV6-5|TRBJ2-1
TGTGCCAGCGCACGGACTGCTTACAATGAGCAGTTCTTC
CASARTAYNEQFF
>.|.|TRBV10-3|TRBJ1-2
TGTGCCATCAGGGAACAGGTCACTAACTATGGCTACACCTTC
CAIREQVTNYGYTF
>TRBD2|.|TRBV30|TRBJ2-7
TGTGCCTGGAGCACCCGACTAGCCCCCTACGAGCAGTACTTC
CAWSTRLAPYEQYF
>TRBD1|.|TRBV28|TRBJ1-4
TGTGCCAGCAGTTTATCTGGGCAGGGGGCTAATGAAAAACTGTTTTTT
CASSLSGQGANEKLFF
>.|.|TRBV2|TRBJ2-5
TGTGCCAGCCAGCAGGAGGGGAGTAAGAGGGAGACCCAGTACTTC
CASQQEGSKRETQYF
>TRBD1|.|TRBV29-1|TRBJ1-1
TGCAGCGTTGCATCGGAGGGGGCTGTCACTGAAGCTTTCTTT
CSVASEGAVTEAFF
>.|.|TRBV6-5|TRBJ1-1
TGTGCCAGCAGTTACGCCGGGAACACTGAAGCTTTCTTT
CASSYAGNTEAFF
>TRBD2|few|TRBV29-1|TRBJ2-7
TGCAGCGTGACCGGGACTAGCGGATTCTACGAGCAGTACTTC
CSVTGTSGFYEQYF
>TRBD2|.|TRBV5-1|TRBJ2-3
TGCGCCAGCAGCTCCTCCGGGACTAGCGGTGATACGCAGTATTTT
CASSSSGTSGDTQYF
>TRBD1|.|TRBV19|TRBJ1-2
TGTGCCAGTAGTATCCTGGACAGGGGTGGGTATGGCTACACCTTC
CASSILDRGGYGYTF
>.|.|TRBV5-1|TRBJ2-7
TGCGCCAGCAGCCTGGGCAGCTCCTACGAGCAGTACTTC
CASSLGSSYEQYF
>TRBD2|.|TRBV5-4|TRBJ2-3
TGTGCCAGCAGCTCCCCGGGTGCTAGCGGGAGAACAGATACGCAGTATTTT
CASSSPGASGRTDTQYF